This record covers a single T cell receptor (beta chain). Its cognate antigen has yet to be identified. The sample holds no much larger clone one base away, and base qualities are not on file. Whole blood was collected in K2EDTA tubes by collaborating institutions according to the institutions' own protocols. For TCRbeta analysis, collaborators shipped samples as frozen whole blood, isolated PBMCs, or DNA extracted from either of those sample types. TCRbeta CDR3 regions were amplified from genomic DNA using the immunoSEQ Assay, a bias-controlled multiplex PCR. In the source study's methods: Nucleated cell counts per sample were estimated from amplification of reference gene primers within the assay. To quantify the absolute abundance of each unique TCRbeta CDR3 rearrangement, sequence reads were collapsed and filtered. For each sample, productive Simpson clonality was calculated by taking the square root of Simpson's diversity index across productive rearrangements. Sourced from immuneACCESS, this table was stored by TCRdb with only in-frame sequences that have V and J called. A share of the clones is absent; for the studies checked, an unresolved V gene accounts for under half, and the remainder has no known explanation. That table is the source of V, J and clone size, and D and trimming were worked out from the DNA. In this sample the table shows 55,000 to 80,000 clones, around 78% of which occur a single time. Clones ranked in the top ten supply about 18% of the sample.

These data are taken from a study of blood T cell repertoires in COVID-19 (dated by TCRdb to the early 2020s). About the investigation overall: Collaborator samples came from the United States, Italy and Spain and covered acute and convalescent phases of COVID-19. The prospective study material was composed of cDNA or gDNA derived from T cells, B-cell-depleted T cells, or PBMCs. The dataset comprised deeply sampled blood TCRbeta repertoires from subjects exposed to, actively infected with, or recovered from COVID-19. A freely available public database, intended as a resource for researchers studying the immune response to SARS-CoV-2, is where the repertoires were released. The samples were drawn from two sources: the first 160 participants of the ongoing ImmuneRACE study, and over 950 subjects contributed by 6 global collaborators. Nearly every sample came with metadata listing a de-identified subject ID, COVID-19 status, age in years and sex. HLA class I and class II types, where available, came from metadata supplied by the sample provider rather than from assay-based typing. What the work shows at the level of the full study, not this receptor alone: Clinical and demographic metadata were provided uncurated, with the amount varying by source and participant.

The CDR3 sequence holds 15 residues, the cysteine and phenylalanine included. Only the CDR3 part of the read is kept: 45 bases, read in frame from the first base. After removal of 2 bases from V and 5 bases from J, the junction retains 6 bases not matched to a gene. According to the germline V gene (reference sequence), CDR1 reads SEHNR and CDR2 reads FQNEAQ. The sequenced material came from peripheral blood. The rearrangement joined TRBV7-9 to TRBJ2-7, and 10 junction bases match TRBD2. This receptor was obtained from a woman at least 80 years old with acute or convalescent COVID-19. The DNA sequence reads TGTGCCAGCAGCTTAACTCTAGCGGGAGTACACGAGCAGTACTTC. Its translation is CASSLTLAGVHEQYF.